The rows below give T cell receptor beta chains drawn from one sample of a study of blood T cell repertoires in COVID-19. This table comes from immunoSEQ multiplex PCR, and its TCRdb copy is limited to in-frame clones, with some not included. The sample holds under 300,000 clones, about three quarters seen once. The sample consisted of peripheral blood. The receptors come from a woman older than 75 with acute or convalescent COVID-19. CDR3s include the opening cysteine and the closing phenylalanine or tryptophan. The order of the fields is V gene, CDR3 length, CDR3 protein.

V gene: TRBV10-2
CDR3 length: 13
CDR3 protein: CASSGGSGNTIYF

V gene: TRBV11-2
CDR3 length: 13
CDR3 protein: CASSASGSRPQHF

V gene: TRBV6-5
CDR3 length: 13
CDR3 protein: CASKLRAGAEAFF

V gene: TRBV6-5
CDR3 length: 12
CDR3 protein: CASNRPQETQYF

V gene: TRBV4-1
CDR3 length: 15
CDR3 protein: CASSRGLAGSYEQYF

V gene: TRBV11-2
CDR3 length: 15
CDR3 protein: CASSLAAAGNYGYTF

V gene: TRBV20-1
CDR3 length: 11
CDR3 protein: CSASPMETQYF

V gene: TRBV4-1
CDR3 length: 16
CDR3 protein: CASSQVGLAGGTEQYF

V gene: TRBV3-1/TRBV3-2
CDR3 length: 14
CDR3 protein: CASSQMTTGNGYTF

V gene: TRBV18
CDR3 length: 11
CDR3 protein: CASSPSTGHFF

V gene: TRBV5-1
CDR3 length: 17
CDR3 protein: CASSLGAIAGVTDTQYF

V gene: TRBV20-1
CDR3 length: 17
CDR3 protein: CSASAASGGGSYYEQYF

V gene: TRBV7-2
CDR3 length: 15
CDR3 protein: CASRTDRGARYEQFF

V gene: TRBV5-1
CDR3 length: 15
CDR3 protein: CASSLAGTPPYEQYF

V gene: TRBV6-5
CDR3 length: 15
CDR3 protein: CASSYSRTGETEAFF

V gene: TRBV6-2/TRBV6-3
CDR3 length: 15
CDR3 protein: CASSRLAVGAGELFF

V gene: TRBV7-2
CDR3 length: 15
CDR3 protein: CASSITSQGTDTQYF

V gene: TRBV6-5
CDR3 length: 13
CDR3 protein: CASSKTHNTEAFF

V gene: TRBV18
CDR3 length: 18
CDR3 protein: CASSPGVMGTATNEKLFF

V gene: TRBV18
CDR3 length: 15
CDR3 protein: CASSPIAGGPGEQYF

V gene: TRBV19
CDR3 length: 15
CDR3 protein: CASSIPGISNQPQHF

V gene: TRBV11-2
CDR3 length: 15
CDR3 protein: CASSPLTGERGILHF

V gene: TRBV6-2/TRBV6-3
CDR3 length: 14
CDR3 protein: CASSYTGQGTGYTF

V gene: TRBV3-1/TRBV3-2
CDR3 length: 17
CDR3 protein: CASSQDQGEPYKNIQYF

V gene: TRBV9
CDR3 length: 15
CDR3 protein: CASSVGNILKETQYF

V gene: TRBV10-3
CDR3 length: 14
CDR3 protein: CAIRGAGDPYEQYF

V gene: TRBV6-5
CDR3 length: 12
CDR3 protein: CASSYPGGRAFF

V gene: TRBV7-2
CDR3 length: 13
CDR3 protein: CASSFRGAETQYF

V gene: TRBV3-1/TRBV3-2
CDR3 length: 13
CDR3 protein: CASSLPTGNTIYF

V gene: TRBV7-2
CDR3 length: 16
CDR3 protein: CASSSLGSSGKETQYF

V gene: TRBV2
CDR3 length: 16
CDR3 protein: CASSESIAGGQETQYF

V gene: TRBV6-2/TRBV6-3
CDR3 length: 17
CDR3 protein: CASSHSLWTSGTDTQYF

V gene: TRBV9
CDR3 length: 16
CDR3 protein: CASSVAAGGLNTEAFF

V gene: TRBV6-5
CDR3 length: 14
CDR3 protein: CASPYPNRGTEAFF

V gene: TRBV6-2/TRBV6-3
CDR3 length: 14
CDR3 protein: CASSYPQGWSEQYF

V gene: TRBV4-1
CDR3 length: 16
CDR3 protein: CASSQPTRTTYNEQFF

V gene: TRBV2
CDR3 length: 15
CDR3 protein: CASRNRDSYNSPLHF

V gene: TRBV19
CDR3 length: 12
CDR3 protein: CASSIRDTEAFF

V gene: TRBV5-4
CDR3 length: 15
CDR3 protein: CASSSQTSGTDTQYF

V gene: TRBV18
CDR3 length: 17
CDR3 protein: CASSPGTSGSGGDTQYF

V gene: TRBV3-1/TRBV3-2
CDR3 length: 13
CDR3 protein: CASSQHGNEKLFF

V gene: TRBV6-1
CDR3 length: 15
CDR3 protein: CASSEPTGGSEKLFF

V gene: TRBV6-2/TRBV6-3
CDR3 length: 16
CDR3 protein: CASSYNRAGGAVGYTF

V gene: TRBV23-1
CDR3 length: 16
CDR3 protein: CASSHCQRGQEETQYF

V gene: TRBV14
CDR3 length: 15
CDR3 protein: CASSQDRTGGSGYTF

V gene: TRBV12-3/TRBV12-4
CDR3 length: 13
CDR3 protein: CASSQERGYGYTF

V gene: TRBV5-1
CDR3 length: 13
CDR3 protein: CASSLAGEGEQYF

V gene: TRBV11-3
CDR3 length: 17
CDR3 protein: CASSFGLAGSSYNEQFF

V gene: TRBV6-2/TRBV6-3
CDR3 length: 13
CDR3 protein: CASSYLRGNEQFF

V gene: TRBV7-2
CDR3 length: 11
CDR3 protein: CASSLAGEQFF

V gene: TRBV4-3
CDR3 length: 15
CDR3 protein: CASSQDGRNTGELFF

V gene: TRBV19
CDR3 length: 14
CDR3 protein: CASSIARTANGYTF

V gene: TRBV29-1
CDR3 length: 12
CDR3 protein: CSVGGGGGKLFF

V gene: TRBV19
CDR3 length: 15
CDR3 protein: CASSIRTASGNTIYF

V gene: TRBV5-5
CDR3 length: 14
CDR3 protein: CASSLSRAGNTIYF